This T cell receptor (beta chain) was documented in a study of T cell responses to AZD1222 COVID-19 vaccine. Investigators merged groups given second doses at roughly 4 or roughly 12 weeks. As for this clone: The antigen is not known.

The CDR3 consists of 16 residues. Germline-derived CDR1 and CDR2 are SGHRS and YFSETQ. The V segment lost 4 bases and the J segment 4 bases; nucleotides outside the gene matches: 6. TCRdb's table, derived via immunoSEQ multiplex PCR, lists solely in-frame clones and lacks some. The table includes 150,000 to 200,000 clones, around 90% detected once. General observations from the study: Researchers took repertoire samples only after the peak T cell response had come. Rises in breadth and depth of Spike-specific TCRs came after two AZD1222 doses.

This clonotype originated in an adult who received the AZD1222 COVID-19 vaccine. The sample in question was peripheral blood, obtained 28 days after the second AZD1222 dose. This chain connects TRBV5-1 to TRBJ2-5; 14 bases are a match to TRBD2. The CDR3: CASSAAGTSGRETQYF. The CDR3 nucleotides read TGCGCCAGCAGCGCGGCCGGGACTAGCGGGAGAGAGACCCAGTACTTC.